This T cell receptor beta chain was found in a study of shared clonotypes between healthy human individuals (dated by TCRdb to the early 2020s). Regarding the research as a whole: Two women and three men aged 18 to 49 years were included in the cohort. Leukapheresis yielded between about 0.94 and 10 billion PBMCs per donor. To estimate repertoire size and how much clonotype sharing occurs between individuals, the study deeply sequenced the blood TCR repertoires of several healthy adults. To increase sequencing depth and limit assay-specific biases, different laboratories used diverse techniques to prepare libraries and sequence TCR repertoires. For each donor, three plates each were used for CD4 naive and CD4 memory, two plates were used for CD8 naive, and one plate was used for CD8 memory. General findings and caveats noted by the study authors: Even with the large sequencing depth, rarefaction of the sorted-subset datasets indicated that sequencing was incomplete. Sampling was restricted to blood, and TCR repertoires in tissue are likely to differ from TCR repertoires in blood. Sharing across a few donors was observed for around 5% of naive CD4, over 3% of naive CD8, over 2% of memory CD4, and roughly 0.4% of memory CD8 clonotypes. Based on pairwise subsampling, the degree of clonotype sharing among donors was expected to be affected by sequencing depth. Compared with non-shared clonotypes, the clonotypes found in all four sorted-subset donors had higher generation probabilities. Because the study included a small number of donors, the genetic and exposure-history diversity represented was limited. Naive subsets generally had larger estimated clonotype richness than memory subsets.

On this clone itself: Its antigen is not yet known. Base qualities are not recorded, but no much larger clone differs from it by a single base.

Using the deep immunoSEQ assay, multiplex PCR amplified TCR CDR3 regions from genomic DNA. Extracted genomic DNA from each cell subset was distributed evenly across all wells of several immunoSEQ 96-well plates, and each plate was treated as a replicate. For sorted subsets, about 0.2 ug genomic DNA, equal to 25,000 to 35,000 T cell genomes, was loaded into each replicate PCR. Purified libraries were measured with a Qubit 3.0 fluorometer, size-checked on a Bioanalyzer 2100, and measured again with the KAPA Library Quantification kit. Every immunoSEQ 96-well plate was sequenced on a separate single-read 150-cycle Illumina NextSeq 550 flow cell. In the source study's methods: Because the immunoSEQ output included only junctional sequences and no quality scores, the filtering could not be the same as the filtering used for full-length reads. To assign V/J genes and CDR3, sequences were annotated against IMGT germline references using PyIR, a Python wrapper for IgBLAST v1.9. Reads with weak V/J assignments (E-value above 1e-6), missing CDR3, stop codons, out-of-frame junctions, or ambiguous translated residues were removed. V3J clonotypes were defined as sequences sharing an identical inferred V gene, J gene, and CDR3 amino acid sequence. Percentage overlap between repertoires was computed as shared unique clonotypes divided by the size of the smaller repertoire. Richness of each repertoire was evaluated using RTK rarefaction, the Chao1 estimator, and Recon v2.1 estimates of unobserved clonotypes. Generation probabilities were computed with OLGA for all TCRbeta clonotypes obtained by the gDNA method from a handful of donors. The clones in this table, taken by TCRdb from immuneACCESS, are in-frame only. Not every clone is retained; where verified, under half of the shortfall comes from an unresolved V gene, and the cause of the rest is unknown. V, J and clone size reflect that table, while D and trimming were determined from the DNA. Present in this sample are around 2.1 million clones, approximately 96% of which were seen just once. More than 0.1% of the sample goes to the ten largest clones.

CDR1 SGHTA and CDR2 FQGNSA are derived from the germline V gene. At the junction V is shortened by 1 base and J by 3 bases, with 9 bases in between. CDR3 length: 14 amino acids, cysteine to phenylalanine. This entry keeps only the CDR3 DNA: 42 bases, framed from base 1. The donors were healthy, HIV-negative adults with no recently reported acute infections or vaccinations. Every donor was a Caucasian adult residing in Nashville, Tennessee, USA. Magnetic negative selection was used to enrich CD4+ T cells, after which naive cells were positively selected on CD45RA and the negative fraction became the memory subset. Blood was collected by leukapheresis, and PBMCs were isolated by Ficoll-Histopaque density gradient centrifugation and then cryopreserved in liquid nitrogen vapor phase. Analytical flow cytometry was used to check the purity and quantity of every magnetically sorted T cell population. From each sorted fraction, genomic DNA was isolated and quantified by UV absorbance on a Nanodrop 2000c.

This TCR was sampled from a man younger than 35 in good health. What was sequenced was naive CD4+ T cells sorted from blood. The cell subset or site label for this specimen denotes: CD45RA+ positively selected. The chain was built from TRBV7-2 and TRBJ1-1, with the D gene too uncertain to name. DNA sequence: TGTGCCAGCAGCTTAGATCAAACCTACACTGAAGCTTTCTTT. It translates as CASSLDQTYTEAFF.